The sequence of this TCR beta chain was determined in a study of cytomegalovirus exposure and HLA in healthy donors. The germline V and J ends were trimmed by 0 bases and 1 base, with 8 bases remaining between them. CDR1 KGHSH and CDR2 LQKENI come from the germline V gene. The CDR3 consists of 15 residues. Assay: immunoSEQ multiplex PCR; the TCRdb copy retains only in-frame clones and omits some. The table has 95,000 to 150,000 clones, approximately 90% seen once; the top ten hold 1.9%. This clone was found once. The V gene is TRBV18, the J gene TRBJ2-3, with D hard to call. This clonotype originated in a woman aged 18-29 years in good health and CMV-seronegative. The sequenced sample consisted of PBMCs. This chain's CDR3 is CASSPPSQGTDTQYF. The CDR3 nucleotides read TGTGCCAGCTCACCACCTTCGCAGGGCACAGATACGCAGTATTTT.